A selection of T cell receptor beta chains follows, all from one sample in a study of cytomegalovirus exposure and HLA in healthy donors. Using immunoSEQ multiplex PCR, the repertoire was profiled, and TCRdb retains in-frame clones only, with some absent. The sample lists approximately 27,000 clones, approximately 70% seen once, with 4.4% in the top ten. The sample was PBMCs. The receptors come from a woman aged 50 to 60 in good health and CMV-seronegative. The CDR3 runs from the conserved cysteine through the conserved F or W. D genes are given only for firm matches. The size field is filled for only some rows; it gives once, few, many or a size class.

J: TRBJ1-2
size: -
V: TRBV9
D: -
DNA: TGTGCCAGCAGCGCGGGAGGGGGTCTAAGCGGCTACACCTTC
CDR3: CASSAGGGLSGYTF

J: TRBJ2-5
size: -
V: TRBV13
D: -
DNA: TGTGCCAGCAGCATCCGGGATAACCAAGAGACCCAGTACTTC
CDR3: CASSIRDNQETQYF

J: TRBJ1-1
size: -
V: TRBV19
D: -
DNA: TGTGCCAGTAGTATCGACGAACAGGGTTACACTGAAGCTTTCTTT
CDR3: CASSIDEQGYTEAFF

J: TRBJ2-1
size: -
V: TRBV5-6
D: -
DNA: TGTGCCAGCAGCTTGGGCGGTGAGCAGTTCTTC
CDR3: CASSLGGEQFF

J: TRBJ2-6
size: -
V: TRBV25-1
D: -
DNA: TGTGCCAGCAGTGCTCTCAGGGCTGGGGCCAACGTCCTGACTTTC
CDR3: CASSALRAGANVLTF

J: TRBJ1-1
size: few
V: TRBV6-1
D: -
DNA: TGTGCCAGCAGTGAAGCGCTTAGGGGGGAAGCTTTCTTT
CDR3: CASSEALRGEAFF

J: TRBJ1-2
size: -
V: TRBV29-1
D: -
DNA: TGCAGCGTTGAAGATTGGAGGACGGATGGCTACACCTTC
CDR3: CSVEDWRTDGYTF

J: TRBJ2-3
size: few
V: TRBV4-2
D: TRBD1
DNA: TGTGCCAGCAGCCCACTGGGACAGGGCGTAACAGATACGCAGTATTTT
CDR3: CASSPLGQGVTDTQYF

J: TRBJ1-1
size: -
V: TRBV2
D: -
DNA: TGTGCCAGCAGTACCGTGAGGGAAGCTTTCTTT
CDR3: CASSTVREAFF

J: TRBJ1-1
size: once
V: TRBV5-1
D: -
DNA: TGCGCCAGCAGTTTCGGACAGTCGAACACTGAAGCTTTCTTT
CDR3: CASSFGQSNTEAFF

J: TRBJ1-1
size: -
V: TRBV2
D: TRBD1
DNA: TGTGCCAGCAGTGTTCTGGGACAGGCTCCGAGCACTGAAGCTTTCTTT
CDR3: CASSVLGQAPSTEAFF

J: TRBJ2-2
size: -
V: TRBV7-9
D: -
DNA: TGTGCCAGCAGCTTAGTATCTGCCGGGGAGCTGTTTTTT
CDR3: CASSLVSAGELFF

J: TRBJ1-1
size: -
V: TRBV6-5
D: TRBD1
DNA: TGTGCCAGCCCTAACCCGGGGACAGGTAACGCTGAAGCTTTCTTT
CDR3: CASPNPGTGNAEAFF

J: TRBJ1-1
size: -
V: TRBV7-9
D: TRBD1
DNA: TGTGCCAGCAGCCTCCCGACAGGGGGCTACACTGAAGCTTTCTTT
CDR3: CASSLPTGGYTEAFF

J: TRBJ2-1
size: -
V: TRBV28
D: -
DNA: TGTGCCAGCAGTTTAGTCCGGAATGAGCAGTTCTTC
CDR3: CASSLVRNEQFF

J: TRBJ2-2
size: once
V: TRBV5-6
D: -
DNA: TGTGCCAGCAGCTTGCTCGGGGGACCGTACACCGGGGAGCTGTTTTTT
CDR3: CASSLLGGPYTGELFF

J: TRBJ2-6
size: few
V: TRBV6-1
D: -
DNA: TGTGCCAGCAATGACAGGTCTGGGGCCAACGTCCTGACTTTC
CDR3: CASNDRSGANVLTF

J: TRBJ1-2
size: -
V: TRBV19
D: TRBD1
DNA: TGTGCCAGTCTCCCGACAGGGGGCAGCGGCTACACCTTC
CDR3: CASLPTGGSGYTF

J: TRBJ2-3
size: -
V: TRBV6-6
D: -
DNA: TGTGCCAGTCGTGGAGGGACAGATACGCAGTATTTT
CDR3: CASRGGTDTQYF

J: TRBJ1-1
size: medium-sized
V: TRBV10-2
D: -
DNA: TGCGCCAGCATGATGAGCTGGTCCACCCCTGAAGCTTTCTTT
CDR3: CASMMSWSTPEAFF

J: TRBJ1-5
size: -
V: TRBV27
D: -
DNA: TGTGCCAGCAGCCTAATCGGGCAGCCCCAGCATTTT
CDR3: CASSLIGQPQHF

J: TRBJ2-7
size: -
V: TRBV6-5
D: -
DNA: TGTGCCAGCAGAAACAGGGACGGTTGGTACGAGCAGTACTTC
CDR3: CASRNRDGWYEQYF